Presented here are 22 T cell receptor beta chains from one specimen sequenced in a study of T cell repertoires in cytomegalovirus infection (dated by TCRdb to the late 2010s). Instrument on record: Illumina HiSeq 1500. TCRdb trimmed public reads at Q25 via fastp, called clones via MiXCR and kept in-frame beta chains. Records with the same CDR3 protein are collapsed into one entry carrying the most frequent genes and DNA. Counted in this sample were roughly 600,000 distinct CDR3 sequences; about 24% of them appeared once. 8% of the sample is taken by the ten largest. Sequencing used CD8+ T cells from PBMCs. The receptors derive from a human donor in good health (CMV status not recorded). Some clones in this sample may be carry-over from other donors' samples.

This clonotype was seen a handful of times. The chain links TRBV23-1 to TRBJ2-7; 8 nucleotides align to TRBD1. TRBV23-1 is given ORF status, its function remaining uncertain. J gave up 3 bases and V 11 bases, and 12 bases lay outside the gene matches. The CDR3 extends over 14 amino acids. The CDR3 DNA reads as TGCGCCGGACACGGGACAGGAAAGTACTACGAGCAGTACTTC. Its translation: CAGHGTGKYYEQYF.

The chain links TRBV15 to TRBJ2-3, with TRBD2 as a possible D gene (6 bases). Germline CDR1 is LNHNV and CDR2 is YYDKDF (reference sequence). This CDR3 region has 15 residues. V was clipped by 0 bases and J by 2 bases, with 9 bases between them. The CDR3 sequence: CATSRDGGFTDTQYF. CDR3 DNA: TGTGCCACCAGCAGAGACGGGGGTTTCACAGATACGCAGTATTTT.

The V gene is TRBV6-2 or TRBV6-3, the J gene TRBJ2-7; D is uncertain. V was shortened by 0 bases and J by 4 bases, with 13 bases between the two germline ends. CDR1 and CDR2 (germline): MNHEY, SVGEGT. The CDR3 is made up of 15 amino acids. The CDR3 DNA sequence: TGTGCCAGCAGTTACTCGAAATCAGTGGGGTACGAGCAGTACGTC. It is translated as CASSYSKSVGYEQYV.

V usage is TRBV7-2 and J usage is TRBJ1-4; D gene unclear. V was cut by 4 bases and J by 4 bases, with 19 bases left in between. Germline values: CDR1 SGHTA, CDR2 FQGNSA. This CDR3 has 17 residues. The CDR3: CASSCRQASDVNEKLFF. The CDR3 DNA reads TGTGCCAGCAGCTGCCGCCAAGCCAGCGACGTTAATGAAAAACTGTTTTTT.

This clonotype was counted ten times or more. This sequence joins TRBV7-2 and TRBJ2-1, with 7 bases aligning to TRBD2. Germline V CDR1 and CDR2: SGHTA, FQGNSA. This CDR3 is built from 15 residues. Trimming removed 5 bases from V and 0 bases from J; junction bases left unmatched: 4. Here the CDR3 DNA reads TGTGCCAGCAGCAGAGCGGGGAGCTCCTACAATGAGCAGTTCTTC. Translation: CASSRAGSSYNEQFF.

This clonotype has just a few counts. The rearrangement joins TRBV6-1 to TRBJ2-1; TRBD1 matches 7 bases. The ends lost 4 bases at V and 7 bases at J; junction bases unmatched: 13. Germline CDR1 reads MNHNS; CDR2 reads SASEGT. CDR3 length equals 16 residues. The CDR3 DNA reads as TGTGCCAGCAGTGGTATCCAGGGGGAACTCCGGAATGAGCAGTTCTTC. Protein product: CASSGIQGELRNEQFF.

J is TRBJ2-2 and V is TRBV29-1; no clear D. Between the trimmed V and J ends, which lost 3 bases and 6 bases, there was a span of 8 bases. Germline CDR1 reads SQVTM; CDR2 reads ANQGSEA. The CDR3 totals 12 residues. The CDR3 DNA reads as TGCAGCGTTGATGGCCAGTCCGGGGAGCTGTTTTTT. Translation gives CSVDGQSGELFF.

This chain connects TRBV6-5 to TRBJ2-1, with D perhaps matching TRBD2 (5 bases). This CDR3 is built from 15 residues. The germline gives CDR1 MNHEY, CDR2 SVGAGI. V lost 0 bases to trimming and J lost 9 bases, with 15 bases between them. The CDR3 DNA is TGTGCCAGCAGTTACTCAGGCGGCGGGCGAGGTGAGCAGTTCTTC. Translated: CASSYSGGGRGEQFF.

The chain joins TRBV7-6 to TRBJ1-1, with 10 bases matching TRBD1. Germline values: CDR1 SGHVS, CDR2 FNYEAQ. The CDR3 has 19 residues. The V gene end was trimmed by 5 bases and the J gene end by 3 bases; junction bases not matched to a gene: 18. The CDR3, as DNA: TGTGCCAGCAGCCGTGTCCCGGGACAGGGGATCTCTAAGGACACTGAAGCTTTCTTT. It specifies CASSRVPGQGISKDTEAFF.

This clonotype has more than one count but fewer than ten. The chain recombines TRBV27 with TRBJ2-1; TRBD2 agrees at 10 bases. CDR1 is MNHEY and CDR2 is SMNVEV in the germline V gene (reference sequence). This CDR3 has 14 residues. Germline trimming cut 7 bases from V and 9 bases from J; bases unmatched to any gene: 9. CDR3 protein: CASNKAGGHREQFF. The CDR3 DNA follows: TGTGCCAGCAACAAAGCGGGGGGGCACCGTGAGCAGTTCTTC.

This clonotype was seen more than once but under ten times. CDR3 in DNA: TGTGCCAGCAGCTTTCAAGGGAGCGAAAAACTGTTTTTT. Its protein is CASSFQGSEKLFF. The J gene is TRBJ1-4, the V gene TRBV13, with D unclear. The germline V gene has CDR1 PRHDT and CDR2 FYEKMQ (reference sequence). V lost 3 bases and J lost 8, with 10 bases in between. CDR3 length: 13 amino acids.

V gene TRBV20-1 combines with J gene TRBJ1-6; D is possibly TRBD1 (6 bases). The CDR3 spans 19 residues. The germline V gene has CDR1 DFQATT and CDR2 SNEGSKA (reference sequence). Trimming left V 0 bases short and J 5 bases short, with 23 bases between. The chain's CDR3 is CSARDDLPGQRLNNSPLHF. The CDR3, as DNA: TGCAGTGCTAGAGACGACCTCCCGGGACAAAGGTTAAATAATTCACCCCTCCACTTT.

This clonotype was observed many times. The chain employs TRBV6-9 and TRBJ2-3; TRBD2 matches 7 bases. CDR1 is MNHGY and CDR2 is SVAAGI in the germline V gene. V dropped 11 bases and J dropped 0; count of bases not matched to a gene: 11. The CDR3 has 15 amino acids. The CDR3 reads CAGYPAGYSTDTQYF. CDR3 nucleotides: TGTGCCGGCTACCCAGCGGGGTATAGCACAGATACGCAGTATTTT.

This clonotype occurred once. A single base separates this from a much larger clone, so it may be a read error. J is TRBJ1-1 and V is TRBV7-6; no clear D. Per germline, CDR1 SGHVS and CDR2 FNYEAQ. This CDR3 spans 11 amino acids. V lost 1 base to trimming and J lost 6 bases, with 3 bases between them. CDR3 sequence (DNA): TGTGCCAGCAGCTTAGATCCTGAAGCTTTCTTT. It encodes CASSLDPEAFF.

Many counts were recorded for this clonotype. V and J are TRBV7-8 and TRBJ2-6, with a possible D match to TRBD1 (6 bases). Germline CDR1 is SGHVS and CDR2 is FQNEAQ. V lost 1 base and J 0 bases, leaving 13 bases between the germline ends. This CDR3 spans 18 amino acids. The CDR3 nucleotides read TGTGCCAGCAGCTTAGGGGGACAACTCTTCTCTGGGGCCAACGTCCTGACTTTC. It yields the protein CASSLGGQLFSGANVLTF.

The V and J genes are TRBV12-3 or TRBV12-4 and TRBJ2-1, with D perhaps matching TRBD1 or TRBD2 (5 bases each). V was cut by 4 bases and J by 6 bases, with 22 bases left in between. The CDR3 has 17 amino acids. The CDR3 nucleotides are TGTGCCAGCAGTTCCGACCTAGGGGAGAAAGTGATCAATGAGCAGTTCTTC. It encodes CASSSDLGEKVINEQFF.

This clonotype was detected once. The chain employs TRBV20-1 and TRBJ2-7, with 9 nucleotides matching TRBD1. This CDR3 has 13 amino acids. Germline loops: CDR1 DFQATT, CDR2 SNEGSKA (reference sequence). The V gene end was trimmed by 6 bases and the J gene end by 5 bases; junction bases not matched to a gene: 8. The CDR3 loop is CSANTGGFDEQYF. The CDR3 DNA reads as TGCAGTGCAAATACAGGGGGCTTCGACGAGCAGTACTTC.

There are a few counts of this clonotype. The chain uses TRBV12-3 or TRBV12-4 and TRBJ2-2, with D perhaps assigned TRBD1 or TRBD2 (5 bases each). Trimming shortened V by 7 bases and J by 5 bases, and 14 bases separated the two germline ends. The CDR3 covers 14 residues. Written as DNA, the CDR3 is TGTGCCAGCACCGACCAGGGAGAGACCGGGGAGCTGTTTTTT. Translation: CASTDQGETGELFF.

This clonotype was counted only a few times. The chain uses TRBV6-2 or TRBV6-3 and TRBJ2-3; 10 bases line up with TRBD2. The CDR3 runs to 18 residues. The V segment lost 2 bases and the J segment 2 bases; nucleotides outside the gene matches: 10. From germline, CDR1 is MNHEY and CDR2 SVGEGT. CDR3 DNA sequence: TGTGCCAGCAGTTACCCCCGTGATAGCGGGGGGCCCACAGATACGCAGTATTTT. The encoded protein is CASSYPRDSGGPTDTQYF.

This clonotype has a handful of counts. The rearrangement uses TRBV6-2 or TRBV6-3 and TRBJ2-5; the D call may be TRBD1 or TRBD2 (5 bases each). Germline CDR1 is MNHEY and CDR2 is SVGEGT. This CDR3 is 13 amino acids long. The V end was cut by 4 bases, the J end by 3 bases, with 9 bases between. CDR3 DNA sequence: TGTGCCAGCAGTTGGGGGACGGAAGAGACCCAGTACTTC. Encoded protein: CASSWGTEETQYF.

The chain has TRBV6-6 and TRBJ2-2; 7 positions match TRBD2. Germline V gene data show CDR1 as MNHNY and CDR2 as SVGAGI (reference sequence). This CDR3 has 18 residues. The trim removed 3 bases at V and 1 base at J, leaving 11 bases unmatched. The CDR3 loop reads CASSYPKLREVNTGELFF. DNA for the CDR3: TGTGCCAGCAGTTATCCGAAGCTTCGGGAGGTGAACACCGGGGAGCTGTTTTTT.

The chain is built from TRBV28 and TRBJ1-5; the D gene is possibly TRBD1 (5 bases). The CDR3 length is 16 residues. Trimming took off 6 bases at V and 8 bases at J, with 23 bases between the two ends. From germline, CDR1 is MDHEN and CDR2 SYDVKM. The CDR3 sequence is CASSLAGQGAVEPQHF. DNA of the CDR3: TGTGCCAGCAGCCTCGCGGGGCAGGGAGCGGTGGAGCCCCAGCATTTT.